The clone carrying this T cell receptor (beta chain) came up a few times. Here immunoSEQ multiplex PCR was the method, and the copy in TCRdb shows in-frame clones only, minus some. The table includes 15,000 to 20,000 clones, almost 80% detected once. The sample belongs to a study of neoadjuvant nivolumab and ipilimumab in lung cancer. Per germline, CDR1 SGHAT and CDR2 FQNNGV. V trimming: 1 base; J trimming: 2 bases; junction bases outside the gene matches: 4. CDR3 length equals 15 residues. The starting material was tumor tissue, obtained after neoadjuvant nivolumab, alone or with ipilimumab, at or shortly before surgery. This receptor was identified in an adult with non-small cell lung cancer. The rearrangement links TRBV11-2 to TRBJ2-5; 7 positions match TRBD1. The CDR3 region has the DNA TGTGCCAGCAGCTTAGTGCCCAGGGGGCAAGAGACCCAGTACTTC. Translated, it gives CASSLVPRGQETQYF.